These 10 T cell receptor beta chains were all obtained from the same sample, sequenced in a study of T cell responses to AZD1222 COVID-19 vaccine. Repertoires were generated with immunoSEQ multiplex PCR, while TCRdb's copy carries only in-frame clones and drops some. The table shows around 160,000 clones, with 91% occurring only once. The input for sequencing was peripheral blood, taken on day 0 of AZD1222 vaccination. These receptors all stem from an adult in good health.

The chain joins TRBV7-9 to TRBJ1-2; perhaps TRBD1 as D (5 bases). Germline V gives CDR1 SEHNR, CDR2 FQNEAQ (reference sequence). The CDR3 contains 15 residues. Trimming pared 0 bases from V and 0 bases from J, leaving 8 bases between. In DNA form, the CDR3 reads TGTGCCAGCAGCTTAGCGGGACGGTCTAACTATGGCTACACCTTC. Encoded protein: CASSLAGRSNYGYTF. The variable domain in full, with the rest retrieved from reference TRBV7-9 and TRBJ1-2, is DTGVSQNPRHKITKRGQNVTFRCDPISEHNRLYWYRQTLGQGPEFLTYFQNEAQLEKSRLLSDRFSAERPKGSFSTLEIQRTEQGDSAMYLCASSLAGRSNYGYTFGSGTRLTVV.

The rearrangement links TRBV24-1 to TRBJ1-6; D is undetermined. This CDR3 has 11 amino acids. Germline CDR1 reads KGHDR; CDR2 reads SFDVKD. With 7 bases removed from V and 14 bases from J, the gap between germline ends came to 11 bases. CDR3 in amino acids: CATSRESALHF. In DNA, the CDR3 is TGTGCCACCAGCAGAGAATCTGCCCTCCACTTT.

The V and J genes are TRBV7-9 and TRBJ2-3, with 8 nucleotides matching TRBD1. The germline CDR1 and CDR2 sequences are SEHNR and FQNEAQ (reference sequence). Trimming took 5 bases from V and 0 from J; bases not matched to a gene: 1. The CDR3 runs 14 residues. Here the CDR3 reads CASSNRGSTDTQYF. In DNA, the CDR3 is TGTGCCAGCAGCAACAGGGGGAGCACAGATACGCAGTATTTT.

This clone appeared a single time. The chain couples TRBV19 to TRBJ1-4; D is perhaps TRBD1 (5 bases). The V gene's germline CDR1 is LNHDA and CDR2 SQIVND (reference sequence). V dropped 7 bases and J dropped 4 bases, with 16 bases sitting between them. The CDR3 has 15 amino acids. Written as DNA, the CDR3 is TGTGCCAGTATCCCGAGCGGGGGAAATAATGAAAAACTGTTTTTT. This encodes CASIPSGGNNEKLFF.

This sequence joins TRBV19 and TRBJ2-1, with D perhaps matching TRBD2 (6 bases). The CDR3 is 14 amino acids. CDR1 and CDR2 (germline): LNHDA, SQIVND (reference sequence). With 5 bases removed from V and 9 bases from J, the gap between germline ends came to 17 bases. CDR3 nucleotides: TGTGCCAGTAGTTTGATGGAGGGTAGGACTGAGCAGTTCTTC. Protein sequence: CASSLMEGRTEQFF.

The chain combines TRBV6-2 or TRBV6-3 with TRBJ1-3; D is unresolved. The germline V gene has CDR1 MNHEY and CDR2 SVGEGT. The CDR3 runs 16 residues. V shed 5 bases and J shed 0 bases, with 14 bases lying between them. CDR3 sequence (DNA): TGTGCCAGCAGTGAGCTGACGGCAGTCTCTGGAAACACCATATATTTT. Its translation is CASSELTAVSGNTIYF.

This chain links TRBV18 with TRBJ1-6; 9 nucleotides agree with TRBD1. The junction had 6 bases not matched to a gene; V was cut back by 1 base and J by 8 bases. This CDR3 is 16 amino acids long. From germline, CDR1 is KGHSH and CDR2 LQKENI. The CDR3 sequence is CASSPRGQGNYSPLHF. CDR3 in DNA: TGTGCCAGCTCACCACGTGGACAGGGGAACTATTCACCCCTCCACTTT. The complete variable domain, with remaining parts taken from reference TRBV18 and TRBJ1-6, reads NAGVMQNPRHLVRRRGQEARLRCSPMKGHSHVYWYRQLPEEGLKFMVYLQKENIIDESGMPKERFSAEFPKEGPSILRIQQVVRGDSAAYFCASSPRGQGNYSPLHFGNGTRLTVT.

V is TRBV9 and J is TRBJ1-1; no clear D gene. The CDR3 has 19 amino acids. Germline loops: CDR1 SGDLS, CDR2 YYNGEE. The V gene lost 2 bases and the J gene lost 1 base, with 24 bases spanning the gap. The CDR3 reads CASSVAPKEGLVGNTEAFF. The CDR3 DNA reads TGTGCCAGCAGCGTCGCCCCCAAAGAGGGTTTGGTGGGGAACACTGAAGCTTTCTTT.

The DNA of the CDR3 is TGTGCCAGCAGCGTAGCGGGCGGGGGAAGCCCAGATACGCAGTATTTT. Translating it yields CASSVAGGGSPDTQYF. This chain uses TRBV9 with TRBJ2-3; 7 bases are a match to TRBD2. There are 16 residues in the CDR3. V shed 0 bases, J shed 4 bases, and the junction held 8 bases outside the gene matches. Germline-derived CDR1 and CDR2 are SGDLS and YYNGEE.

The V gene is TRBV19, the J gene TRBJ1-5, with 9 bases lining up with TRBD1. J gave up 2 bases and V 5 bases, and 4 bases lay outside the gene matches. This CDR3 comprises 15 residues. The germline V gene encodes CDR1 LNHDA and CDR2 SQIVND (reference sequence). The CDR3 DNA is TGTGCCAGTAGTGATCGGGACAGGGGCAATCAGCCCCAGCATTTT. This gives the protein CASSDRDRGNQPQHF.